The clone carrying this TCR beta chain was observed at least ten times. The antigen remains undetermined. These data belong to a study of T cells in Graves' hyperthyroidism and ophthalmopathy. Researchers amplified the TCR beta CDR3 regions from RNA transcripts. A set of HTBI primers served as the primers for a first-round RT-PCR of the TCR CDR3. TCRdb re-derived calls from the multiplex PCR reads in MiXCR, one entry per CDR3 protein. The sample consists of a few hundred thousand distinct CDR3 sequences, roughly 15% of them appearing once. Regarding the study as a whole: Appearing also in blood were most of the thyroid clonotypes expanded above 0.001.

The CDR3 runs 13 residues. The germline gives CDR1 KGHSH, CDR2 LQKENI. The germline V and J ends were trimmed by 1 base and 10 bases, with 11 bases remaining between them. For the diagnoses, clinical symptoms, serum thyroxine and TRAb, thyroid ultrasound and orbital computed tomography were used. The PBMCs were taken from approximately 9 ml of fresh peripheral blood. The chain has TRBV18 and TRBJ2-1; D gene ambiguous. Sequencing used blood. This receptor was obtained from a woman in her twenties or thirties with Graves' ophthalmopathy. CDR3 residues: CASSPLSSGEQFF. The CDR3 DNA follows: TGTGCCAGCTCACCACTTTCTTCAGGAGAGCAGTTCTTC. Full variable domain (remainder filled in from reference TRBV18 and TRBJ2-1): NAGVMQNPRHLVRRRGQEARLRCSPMKGHSHVYWYRQLPEEGLKFMVYLQKENIIDESGMPKERFSAEFPKEGPSILRIQQVVRGDSAAYFCASSPLSSGEQFFGPGTRLTVL.